What follows describes a single T cell receptor (beta chain). The target antigen is unknown. This sample is drawn from a study of cytomegalovirus exposure and HLA in healthy donors. Findings and caveats of the study: A later analysis linked a missense DCLRE1C variant to TCR beta V- and J-gene trimming.

Primers: 60 Vbeta forward and 13 Jbeta reverse. Profiled with immunoSEQ multiplex PCR; TCRdb holds only in-frame clones, not every one. The sample includes about 140,000 clones, 60% to 80% of them seen just once. This CDR3 is 16 amino acids long. Germline V CDR1 and CDR2: MNHEY, SMNVEV (reference sequence). The V gene end was trimmed by 5 bases and the J gene end by 9 bases; junction bases not matched to a gene: 16. The source of this sequence is a woman aged 45-59 years in good health and CMV-seronegative. The material sequenced was PBMCs. The gene calls are TRBV27 and TRBJ2-1, with 7 positions matching TRBD1. The CDR3: CASSPRDRLNKGEQFF. In DNA, the CDR3 is TGTGCCAGCAGTCCCCGGGACAGACTAAATAAGGGTGAGCAGTTCTTC.